This T cell receptor beta chain was found in a study of tumor and adjacent non-tumor tissue in lung cancer. Notes on the study in general: Tumor tissue had significantly higher TCR diversity than normal lung.

This sample's RNA came from whole unsorted tissue. This clonotype was seen only a few times. Its specificity is unknown. Mismatch with germline at one junction end may stem from a read error. The library came from three nested PCR rounds adapted from ARM-PCR protocols. TCRdb analysed the multiplex PCR reads with MiXCR anew, one entry per CDR3 protein. The sample shows approximately 90,000 distinct CDR3 sequences, approximately 70% of them seen only once. This CDR3 contains 14 residues. Germline V gene sequence: CDR1 SGHRS, CDR2 YFSETQ. The V gene is TRBV5-1, the J gene TRBJ2-1; 10 bases are a match to TRBD2. Sample: lung tumor tissue. The sequence derives from a man in his 60s with non-small cell lung cancer. The CDR3 region has the DNA TGCGCCAGTCGACTAGCGGGCCCCTACAATGAGCAGATCTTC. Protein: CASRLAGPYNEQIF.